The next 19 T cell receptor beta chains were all read from a single sample in a study of OX40 agonist ivuxolimab in advanced cancers. Using immunoSEQ multiplex PCR, the repertoire was profiled, and TCRdb retains in-frame clones only, with some absent. The profile shows about 67,000 clones, about 89% of them singletons. This specimen was CD4+ or CD8+ T cells sorted from blood, taken in a trial of the OX40 agonist ivuxolimab. All receptors come from an adult with an advanced solid tumor such as melanoma, head and neck, liver or kidney cancer.

V gene TRBV9 combines with J gene TRBJ2-3, with D possibly being TRBD1 (8 bases). The V end was cut by 1 base, the J end by 5 bases, with 14 bases between. The CDR3 consists of 15 residues. The V gene's germline CDR1 is SGDLS and CDR2 YYNGEE. The CDR3 is CASSVQDREGDTQYF. CDR3 DNA: TGTGCCAGCAGCGTACAGGACAGGGAGGGAGATACGCAGTATTTT. The whole variable domain, filled in from reference TRBV9 and TRBJ2-3, reads DSGVTQTPKHLITATGQRVTLRCSPRSGDLSVYWYQQSLDQGLQFLIQYYNGEERAKGNILERFSAQQFPDLHSELNLSSLELGDSALYFCASSVQDREGDTQYFGPGTRLTVL.

The chain combines TRBV12-5 with TRBJ2-1; D call uncertain. V lost 1 base, J lost 9 bases, and 13 bases lay in between. This CDR3 region has 14 residues. Germline CDR1 reads LGHNT; CDR2 reads FRNRAP. The CDR3 coding sequence is TGTGCTAGTGGTTTGGAAACCTCAAACGGTGAGCAGTTCTTC. This translates into CASGLETSNGEQFF.

The rearrangement uses TRBV18 and TRBJ2-2; 14 bases agree with TRBD2. The CDR3 consists of 18 residues. The V gene end was trimmed by 3 bases and the J gene end by 7 bases; junction bases not matched to a gene: 10. The germline gives CDR1 KGHSH, CDR2 LQKENI. DNA for the CDR3: TGTGCCAGCTCACCGGGGACTAGCGGGAGCGCGGGCTACGGGGAGCTGTTTTTT. Translation gives CASSPGTSGSAGYGELFF.

The rearrangement joins TRBV5-5 to TRBJ1-2, with TRBD1 matching over 8 bases. The V and J ends lost 4 bases and 5 bases, in that order; junction bases with no gene match: 10. This CDR3 region has 15 residues. Germline V gives CDR1 SGHKS, CDR2 YYEKEE (reference sequence). CDR3 bases: TGTGCCAGCAGCCTAGGACAGGGAAGAAGGTATGGCTACACCTTC. Its protein product is CASSLGQGRRYGYTF.

The chain recombines TRBV6-5 with TRBJ2-7; D not resolved. The germline gives CDR1 MNHEY, CDR2 SVGAGI. There are 14 residues in the CDR3. The ends were cut back, 0 bases at V and 6 bases at J, with 12 bases in the middle. This chain's CDR3 is CASSYSGFASEQYF. The CDR3 DNA sequence: TGTGCCAGCAGTTACTCGGGGTTTGCCTCCGAGCAGTACTTC.

The chain employs TRBV4-3 and TRBJ2-3; 10 nucleotides line up with TRBD2. Germline CDR1 and CDR2: LGHNA and YSLEER. The CDR3 spans 16 residues. Trimming at V came to 4 bases and at J to 4 bases, leaving 8 bases not matched to a gene. The CDR3 reads CASSLSGGYPPDTQYF. The CDR3 DNA reads TGCGCCAGCAGCCTTAGCGGGGGGTACCCCCCAGATACGCAGTATTTT.

This clone was recorded once. The chain is built from TRBV28 and TRBJ1-1; D is perhaps TRBD1 (6 bases). Germline loops: CDR1 MDHEN, CDR2 SYDVKM. The CDR3 consists of 14 residues. Trimming took 6 bases from V and 4 from J, leaving 15 bases between them. CDR3 loop: CASSPGGGLTEAFF. The CDR3 nucleotides are TGTGCCAGCAGCCCCGGGGGGGGCCTCACTGAAGCTTTCTTT.

This clone was seen only a few times. CDR3: CACGQGTIQYF. In DNA form, the CDR3 reads TGTGCCTGTGGACAGGGCACCATTCAGTACTTC. V gene TRBV30 combines with J gene TRBJ2-4, with TRBD1 identical over 8 bases. V dropped 6 bases and J dropped 9; count of bases not matched to a gene: 4. The germline V gene has CDR1 GTSNPN and CDR2 SVGIG (reference sequence). This CDR3 contains 11 residues.

This rearrangement joins TRBV2 to TRBJ1-6; the D gene is possibly TRBD1 (5 bases). Germline CDR1 and CDR2: SNHLY and FYNNEI. The CDR3 is 19 amino acids. The V end was cut by 3 bases, the J end by 0 bases, with 18 bases between. CDR3 in DNA: TGTGCCAGCAGTGAGCGGGAGGCAGGGTCTAGCTCCTATAATTCACCCCTCCACTTT. Encoded protein: CASSEREAGSSSYNSPLHF. The full variable domain, in which reference TRBV2 and TRBJ1-6 provide the parts outside the CDR3, is EPEVTQTPSHQVTQMGQEVILRCVPISNHLYFYWYRQILGQKVEFLVSFYNNEISEKSEIFDDQFSVERPDGSNFTLKIRSTKLEDSAMYFCASSEREAGSSSYNSPLHFGNGTRLTVT.

This sequence joins TRBV27 and TRBJ1-5; the match to TRBD1 covers 9 bases. Germline values: CDR1 MNHEY, CDR2 SMNVEV (reference sequence). This CDR3 spans 13 amino acids. J lost 4 bases, V lost 6 bases, and 1 base had no gene match. CDR3: CASRGQGNQPQHF. The CDR3, as DNA: TGTGCCAGCAGGGGACAGGGAAATCAGCCCCAGCATTTT.

The count of this clone is one. The chain links TRBV4-1 to TRBJ1-5; TRBD1 might be the D (6 bases). This CDR3 contains 14 residues. Germline loops: CDR1 MGHRA, CDR2 YSYEKL. V was clipped by 3 bases and J by 4 bases, with 10 bases between them. As DNA, the CDR3 is TGCGCCAGCAGCCAGTCAGGGGTAAATCAGCCCCAGCATTTT. As protein: CASSQSGVNQPQHF.

This chain uses TRBV29-1 with TRBJ1-1; D is unresolved. This CDR3 is built from 14 residues. The germline V gene has CDR1 SQVTM and CDR2 ANQGSEA. V was shortened by 6 bases and J by 4 bases, with 18 bases between the two germline ends. The CDR3 loop reads CSVGKLLAFTEAFF. CDR3 nucleotides: TGCAGCGTGGGGAAGTTGTTAGCTTTCACTGAAGCTTTCTTT.

This clone was observed a few times. The chain combines TRBV2 with TRBJ1-4; perhaps TRBD1 as D (5 bases). The V end was cut by 3 bases, the J end by 8 bases, with 13 bases between. CDR3 length: 14 amino acids. The V gene's germline CDR1 is SNHLY and CDR2 FYNNEI. CDR3 residues: CASSDEGIREKLFF. CDR3 in DNA: TGTGCCAGCAGTGATGAGGGGATTCGGGAAAAACTGTTTTTT.

V and J are TRBV27 and TRBJ2-5, with 10 bases fitting TRBD2. J gave up 6 bases and V 5 bases, and 15 bases lay outside the gene matches. Germline V lookup: CDR1 MNHEY, CDR2 SMNVEV (reference sequence). The CDR3 sequence is 17 residues long. The DNA of the CDR3 is TGTGCCAGCAGTCTCTCCTGGGCTAGCGGGAGTAGGAAGACCCAGTACTTC. This encodes CASSLSWASGSRKTQYF.

This clone was counted a single time. This rearrangement joins TRBV5-1 to TRBJ2-3; 10 nucleotides align to TRBD2. CDR1 is SGHRS and CDR2 is YFSETQ in the germline V gene. Trimming at V came to 4 bases and at J to 2 bases, leaving 10 bases not matched to a gene. This CDR3 is 17 amino acids long. The chain's CDR3 is CASSTYLAGDNTDTQYF. DNA for the CDR3: TGCGCCAGCAGCACCTATCTAGCGGGAGATAACACAGATACGCAGTATTTT.

The V and J genes are TRBV19 and TRBJ2-4; the D is unclear. Trimming stripped 0 bases from V and 3 bases from J, with 12 bases between. CDR3 length: 16 residues. The V gene's germline CDR1 is LNHDA and CDR2 SQIVND (reference sequence). CDR3 protein: CASSIDAVGSKNIQYF. The CDR3 nucleotides read TGTGCCAGTAGTATAGATGCCGTCGGTAGCAAAAACATTCAGTACTTC.

V is TRBV28 and J is TRBJ2-5; 10 nucleotides line up with TRBD1. From germline, CDR1 is MDHEN and CDR2 SYDVKM. The CDR3 loop spans 13 amino acids. V was clipped by 4 bases and J by 5 bases; unmatched bases: 1. The CDR3 sequence: CASSSGQGETQYF. For the CDR3, the DNA is TGTGCCAGCAGTTCGGGACAGGGGGAGACCCAGTACTTC.

This clone was found once. V usage is TRBV7-9 and J usage is TRBJ1-1, with D uncertain. Trimming left V 5 bases short and J 3 bases short, with 7 bases between. Germline V gene lookup returns CDR1 SEHNR and CDR2 FQNEAQ (reference sequence). The CDR3 loop spans 12 amino acids. The CDR3 sequence: CASSLLYTEAFF. CDR3 bases: TGTGCCAGCAGCCTACTCTACACTGAAGCTTTCTTT.

The chain is built from TRBV19 and TRBJ1-5; weak D call: TRBD1 (6 bases). The CDR3 is 14 residues long. V was clipped by 5 bases and J by 5 bases, with 13 bases between them. CDR1 and CDR2 from the germline V gene are LNHDA and SQIVND (reference sequence). CDR3 sequence (DNA): TGTGCCAGTAGTCTTCGGACAGCGGATCAGCCCCAGCATTTT. It encodes CASSLRTADQPQHF.